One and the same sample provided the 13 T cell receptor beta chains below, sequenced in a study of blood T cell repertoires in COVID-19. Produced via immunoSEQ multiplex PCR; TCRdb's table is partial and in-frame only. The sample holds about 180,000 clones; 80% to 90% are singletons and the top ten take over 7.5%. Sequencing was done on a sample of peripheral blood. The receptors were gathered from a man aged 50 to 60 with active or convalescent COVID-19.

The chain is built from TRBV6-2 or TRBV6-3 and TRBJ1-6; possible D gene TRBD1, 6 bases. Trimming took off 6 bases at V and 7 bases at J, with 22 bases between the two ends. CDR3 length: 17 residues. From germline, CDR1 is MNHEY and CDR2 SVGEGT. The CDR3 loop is CASSPVEGTRRNSPLHF. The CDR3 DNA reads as TGTGCCAGCAGCCCTGTCGAAGGGACAAGAAGGAATTCACCCCTCCACTTT.

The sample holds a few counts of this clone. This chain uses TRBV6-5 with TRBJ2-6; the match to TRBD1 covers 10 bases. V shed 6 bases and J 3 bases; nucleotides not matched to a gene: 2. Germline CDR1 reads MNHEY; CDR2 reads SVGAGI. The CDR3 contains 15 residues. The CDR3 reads CASRTGGGGANVLTF. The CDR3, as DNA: TGTGCCAGCAGGACAGGGGGCGGTGGGGCCAACGTCCTGACTTTC.

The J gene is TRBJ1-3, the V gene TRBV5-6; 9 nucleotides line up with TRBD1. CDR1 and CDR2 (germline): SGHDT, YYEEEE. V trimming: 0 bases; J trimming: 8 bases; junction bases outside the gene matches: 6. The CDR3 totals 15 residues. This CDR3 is CASSLGDRVADTIYF. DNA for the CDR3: TGTGCCAGCAGCTTGGGGGACAGGGTTGCGGACACCATATATTTT.

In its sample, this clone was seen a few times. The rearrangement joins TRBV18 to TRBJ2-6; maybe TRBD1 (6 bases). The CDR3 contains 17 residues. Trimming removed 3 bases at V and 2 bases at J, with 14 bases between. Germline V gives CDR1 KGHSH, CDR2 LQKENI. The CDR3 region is CASSPPSGVTGANVLTF. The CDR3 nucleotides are TGTGCCAGCTCACCTCCGTCAGGGGTGACTGGGGCCAACGTCCTGACTTTC.

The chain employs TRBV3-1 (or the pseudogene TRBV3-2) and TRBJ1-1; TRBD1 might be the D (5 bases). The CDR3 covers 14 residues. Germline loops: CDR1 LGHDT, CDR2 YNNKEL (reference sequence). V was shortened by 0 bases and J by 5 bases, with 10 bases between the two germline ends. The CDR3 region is CASSQDWAGTEAFF. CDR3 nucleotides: TGTGCCAGCAGCCAAGATTGGGCAGGGACTGAAGCTTTCTTT.

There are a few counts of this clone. The CDR3 DNA is TGTGCCAGCAGTTACTCGGGGCTAGCGGGCGGGGAGCTGTTTTTT. Its protein product is CASSYSGLAGGELFF. The chain links TRBV6-5 to TRBJ2-2; 8 nucleotides align to TRBD2. The CDR3 totals 15 residues. Germline V gene lookup returns CDR1 MNHEY and CDR2 SVGAGI. The J segment lost 7 bases and the V segment lost 0 bases, leaving 4 bases of the junction unmatched.

The CDR3: CASSEGGALRAFF. The CDR3 nucleotides read TGTGCCAGCAGTGAAGGGGGGGCCCTAAGGGCTTTCTTT. The chain is built from TRBV25-1 and TRBJ1-1; D is possibly TRBD1 (6 bases). CDR3 length: 13 residues. V lost 2 bases, J lost 11 bases, and 15 bases lay in between. The germline CDR1 and CDR2 sequences are MGHDK and SYGVNS.

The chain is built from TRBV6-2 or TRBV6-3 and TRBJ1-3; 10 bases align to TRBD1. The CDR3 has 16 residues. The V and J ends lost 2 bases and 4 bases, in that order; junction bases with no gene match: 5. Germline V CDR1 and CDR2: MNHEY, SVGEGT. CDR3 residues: CASSYRDRGFGNTIYF. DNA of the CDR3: TGTGCCAGCAGTTACCGGGACAGGGGATTCGGAAACACCATATATTTT.

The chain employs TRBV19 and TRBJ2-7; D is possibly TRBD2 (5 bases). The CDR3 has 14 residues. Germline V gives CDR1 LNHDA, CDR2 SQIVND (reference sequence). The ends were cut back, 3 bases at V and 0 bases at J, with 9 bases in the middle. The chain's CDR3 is CASSISRASYEQYF. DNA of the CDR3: TGTGCCAGTAGTATCTCGAGGGCCTCCTACGAGCAGTACTTC. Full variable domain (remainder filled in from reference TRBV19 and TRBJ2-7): DGGITQSPKYLFRKEGQNVTLSCEQNLNHDAMYWYRQDPGQGLRLIYYSQIVNDFQKGDIAEGYSVSREKKESFPLTVTSAQKNPTAFYLCASSISRASYEQYFGPGTRLTVT.

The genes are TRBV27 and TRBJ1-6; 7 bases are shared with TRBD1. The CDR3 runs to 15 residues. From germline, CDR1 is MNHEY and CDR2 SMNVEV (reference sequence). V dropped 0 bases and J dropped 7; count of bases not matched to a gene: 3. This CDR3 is CASSLSRQGNSPLHF. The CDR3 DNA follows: TGTGCCAGCAGTTTATCGCGACAGGGAAATTCACCCCTCCACTTT.

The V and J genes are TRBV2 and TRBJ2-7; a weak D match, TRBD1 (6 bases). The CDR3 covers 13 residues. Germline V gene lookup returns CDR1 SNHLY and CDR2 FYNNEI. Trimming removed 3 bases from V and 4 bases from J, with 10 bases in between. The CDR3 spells CASSDLQGYEQYF. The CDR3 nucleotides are TGTGCCAGCAGTGATTTACAGGGATACGAGCAGTACTTC.

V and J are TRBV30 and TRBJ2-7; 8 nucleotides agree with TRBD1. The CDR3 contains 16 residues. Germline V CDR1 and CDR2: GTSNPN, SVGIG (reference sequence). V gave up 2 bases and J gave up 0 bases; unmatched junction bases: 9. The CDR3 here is CAWSIRGPDLSYEQYF. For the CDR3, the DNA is TGTGCCTGGAGTATCAGGGGGCCCGACCTCTCCTACGAGCAGTACTTC.

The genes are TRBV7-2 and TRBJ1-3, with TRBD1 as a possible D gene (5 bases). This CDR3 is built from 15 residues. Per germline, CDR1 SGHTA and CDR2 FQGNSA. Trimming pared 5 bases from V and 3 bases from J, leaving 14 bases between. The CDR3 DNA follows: TGTGCCAGCAGCCCACGGACATGGGATGGAAACACCATATATTTT. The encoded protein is CASSPRTWDGNTIYF. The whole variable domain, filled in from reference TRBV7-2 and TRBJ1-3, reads GAGVSQSPSNKVTEKGKDVELRCDPISGHTALYWYRQSLGQGLEFLIYFQGNSAPDKSGLPSDRFSAERTGGSVSTLTIQRTQQEDSAVYLCASSPRTWDGNTIYFGEGSWLTVV.